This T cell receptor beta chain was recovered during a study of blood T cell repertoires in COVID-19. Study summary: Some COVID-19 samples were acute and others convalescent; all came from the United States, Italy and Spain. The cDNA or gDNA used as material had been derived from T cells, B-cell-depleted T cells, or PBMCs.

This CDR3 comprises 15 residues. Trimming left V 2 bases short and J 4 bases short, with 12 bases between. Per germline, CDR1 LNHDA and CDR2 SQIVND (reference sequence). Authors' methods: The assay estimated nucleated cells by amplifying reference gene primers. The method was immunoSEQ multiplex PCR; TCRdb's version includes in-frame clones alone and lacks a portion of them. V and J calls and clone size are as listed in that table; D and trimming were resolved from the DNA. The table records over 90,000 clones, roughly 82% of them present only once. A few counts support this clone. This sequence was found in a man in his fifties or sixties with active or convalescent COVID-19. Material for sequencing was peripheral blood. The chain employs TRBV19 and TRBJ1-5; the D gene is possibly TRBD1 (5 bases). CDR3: CASSISRQWNQPQHF. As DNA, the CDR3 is TGTGCCAGTAGTATAAGCAGACAGTGGAATCAGCCCCAGCATTTT.